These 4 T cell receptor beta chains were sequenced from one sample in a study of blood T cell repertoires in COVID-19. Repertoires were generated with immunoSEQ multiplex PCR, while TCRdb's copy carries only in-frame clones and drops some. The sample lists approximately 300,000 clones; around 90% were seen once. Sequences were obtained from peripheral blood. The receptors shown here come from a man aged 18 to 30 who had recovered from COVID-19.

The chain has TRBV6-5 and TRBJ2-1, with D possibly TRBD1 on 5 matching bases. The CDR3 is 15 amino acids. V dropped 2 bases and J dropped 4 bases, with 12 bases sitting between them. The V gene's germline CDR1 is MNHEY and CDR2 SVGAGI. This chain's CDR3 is CASSYRQGLYNEQFF. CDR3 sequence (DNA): TGTGCCAGCAGTTACAGGCAGGGCTTATACAATGAGCAGTTCTTC.

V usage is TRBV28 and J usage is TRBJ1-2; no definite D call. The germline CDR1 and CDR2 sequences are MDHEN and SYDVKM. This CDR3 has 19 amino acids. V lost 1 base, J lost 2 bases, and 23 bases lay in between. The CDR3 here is CASSLFRLGRLDPNYGYTF. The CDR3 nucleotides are TGTGCCAGCAGTTTATTCCGGTTAGGCAGGTTAGATCCGAACTATGGCTACACCTTC.

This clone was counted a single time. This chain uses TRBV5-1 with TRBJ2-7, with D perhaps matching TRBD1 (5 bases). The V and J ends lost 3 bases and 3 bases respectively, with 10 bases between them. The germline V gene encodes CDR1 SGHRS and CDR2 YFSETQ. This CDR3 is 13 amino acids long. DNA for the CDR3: TGCGCCAGCAGCTCATTAGACAGCTACGAGCAGTACTTC. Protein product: CASSSLDSYEQYF.

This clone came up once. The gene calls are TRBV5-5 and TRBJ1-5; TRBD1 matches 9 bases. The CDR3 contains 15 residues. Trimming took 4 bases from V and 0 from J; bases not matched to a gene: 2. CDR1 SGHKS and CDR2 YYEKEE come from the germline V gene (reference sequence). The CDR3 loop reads CASSRDRDSNQPQHF. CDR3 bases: TGTGCCAGCAGCCGGGACAGGGATAGCAATCAGCCCCAGCATTTT.